The 18 T cell receptor beta chains listed next were all sequenced from one sample in a study of blood T cell repertoires in COVID-19. The table came from immunoSEQ multiplex PCR; TCRdb's copy has only in-frame clones and leaves some out. The table lists 150,000 or so clones, 70% to 85% of them singletons. The sample taken for sequencing was peripheral blood. The receptors shown here come from a man between 60 and 75 years old who had recovered from COVID-19.

This clone occurred a few times. This chain connects TRBV28 to TRBJ2-2, with unresolved D. This CDR3 comprises 12 residues. Germline CDR1 and CDR2: MDHEN and SYDVKM. Deletions cut 6 bases from V and 2 bases from J, with 4 bases between. The CDR3 sequence is CASSTNTGELFF. The CDR3 DNA reads TGTGCCAGCAGCACAAACACCGGGGAGCTGTTTTTT.

This chain uses TRBV10-3 with TRBJ2-2; D ambiguous. Germline V gives CDR1 ENHRY, CDR2 SYGVKD. Trimming cost V 9 bases and J 1 base, with 9 bases left between them. This CDR3 region has 13 residues. In DNA, the CDR3 is TGTGCCATACAACAGAGGAACACCGGGGAGCTGTTTTTT. Its protein product is CAIQQRNTGELFF.

The chain joins TRBV7-2 to TRBJ1-5; D call uncertain. From germline, CDR1 is SGHTA and CDR2 FQGNSA. The CDR3 runs to 13 residues. V dropped 5 bases and J dropped 4 bases, with 9 bases sitting between them. CDR3 protein: CASSTHMNQPQHF. The CDR3 nucleotides are TGTGCCAGCAGCACCCACATGAATCAGCCCCAGCATTTT.

This clone was recorded a few times. The chain couples TRBV6-5 to TRBJ1-1; D not certain. The germline gives CDR1 MNHEY, CDR2 SVGAGI. There are 11 residues in the CDR3. With 6 bases removed from V and 1 base from J, the gap between germline ends came to 3 bases. CDR3 nucleotides: TGTGCCAGCAGACAGAACACTGAAGCTTTCTTT. This translates into CASRQNTEAFF.

This chain links TRBV18 with TRBJ2-1; tentatively, D is TRBD1 (5 bases). V was cut by 2 bases and J by 0 bases, with 14 bases left in between. CDR3 length: 17 amino acids. Germline V gene sequence: CDR1 KGHSH, CDR2 LQKENI. CDR3 DNA sequence: TGTGCCAGCTCACCAAACTCAGGGTTTACCTCCTACAATGAGCAGTTCTTC. It yields the protein CASSPNSGFTSYNEQFF. The whole variable domain, filled in from reference TRBV18 and TRBJ2-1, reads NAGVMQNPRHLVRRRGQEARLRCSPMKGHSHVYWYRQLPEEGLKFMVYLQKENIIDESGMPKERFSAEFPKEGPSILRIQQVVRGDSAAYFCASSPNSGFTSYNEQFFGPGTRLTVL.

This clone has only one observation. The DNA for the CDR3 is TGTGCCAGCAGCTTAGTTGGGCTGGGGGCCCACGAGCAGTACTTC. Translated, it gives CASSLVGLGAHEQYF. The genes are TRBV7-2 and TRBJ2-7, with a possible D match to TRBD1 (6 bases). Trimming took 1 base from V and 5 from J, leaving 15 bases between them. The CDR3 is 15 residues long. The V gene's germline CDR1 is SGHTA and CDR2 FQGNSA.

The CDR3 loop is CASSLDFGQEKLFF. Written as DNA, the CDR3 is TGTGCCAGCAGCTTAGATTTCGGACAGGAAAAACTGTTTTTT. This rearrangement joins TRBV11-2 to TRBJ1-4; D might be TRBD1 (6 bases). Germline CDR1 and CDR2: SGHAT and FQNNGV. The CDR3 spans 14 residues. The ends were cut back, 0 bases at V and 8 bases at J, with 10 bases in the middle.

This chain links TRBV5-6 with TRBJ2-6; 8 positions match TRBD2. The germline gives CDR1 SGHDT, CDR2 YYEEEE. Unmatched junction bases numbered 7, after V lost 2 bases and J lost 0 bases. The CDR3 contains 18 residues. DNA of the CDR3: TGTGCCAGCAGCTTAGCGGGGGTCACACTCTCTGGGGCCAACGTCCTGACTTTC. Translating gives CASSLAGVTLSGANVLTF.

The chain couples TRBV15 to TRBJ1-1; no definite D call. The CDR3 has 13 amino acids. Per the germline V gene, CDR1 is LNHNV and CDR2 is YYDKDF (reference sequence). The ends were cut back, 0 bases at V and 7 bases at J, with 9 bases in the middle. The CDR3 region has the DNA TGTGCCACCAGCAGAGAGAAAGGAGTTGAAGCTTTCTTT. Protein: CATSREKGVEAFF.

The chain uses TRBV27 and TRBJ2-7; 7 bases agree with TRBD2. The CDR3 length is 14 residues. Germline-derived CDR1 and CDR2 are MNHEY and SMNVEV (reference sequence). Losses at the gene ends were 3 bases for V and 3 bases for J; bases not matched to a gene: 5. CDR3 region: CASSLSGGIYEQYF. CDR3 DNA: TGTGCCAGCAGTTTGTCGGGGGGAATCTACGAGCAGTACTTC.

The rearrangement links TRBV19 to TRBJ1-6; 9 positions agree with TRBD1. CDR3 length: 17 amino acids. Trimming removed 4 bases from V and 4 bases from J; junction bases left unmatched: 8. Germline V lookup: CDR1 LNHDA, CDR2 SQIVND (reference sequence). The CDR3 region is CASSTLPGQGYNSPLHF. The CDR3 region has the DNA TGTGCCAGTAGTACCCTCCCGGGACAGGGTTATAATTCACCCCTCCACTTT.

The chain recombines TRBV18 with TRBJ2-5; D not certain. The germline V gene has CDR1 KGHSH and CDR2 LQKENI. The CDR3 covers 12 residues. Deletions cut 3 bases from V and 0 bases from J, with 2 bases between. CDR3 nucleotide sequence: TGTGCCAGCTCACCTAACCAAGAGACCCAGTACTTC. Protein sequence: CASSPNQETQYF.

This clone came up a few times. The CDR3 DNA sequence: TGTGCCAGCAGGGGGCCTCGAACGATGAACACTGAAGCTTTCTTT. Translating it yields CASRGPRTMNTEAFF. V and J are TRBV2 and TRBJ1-1; a weak D match, TRBD1 (5 bases). The CDR3 length is 15 residues. V was clipped by 6 bases and J by 0 bases, with 14 bases between them. Germline CDR1 SNHLY, CDR2 FYNNEI. Supplemented by reference TRBV2 and TRBJ1-1, the full variable domain reads EPEVTQTPSHQVTQMGQEVILRCVPISNHLYFYWYRQILGQKVEFLVSFYNNEISEKSEIFDDQFSVERPDGSNFTLKIRSTKLEDSAMYFCASRGPRTMNTEAFFGQGTRLTVV.

The V call is TRBV6-5, the J call TRBJ2-3, with a weak D call TRBD1 (5 bases). From germline, CDR1 is MNHEY and CDR2 SVGAGI. V was clipped by 6 bases and J by 5 bases, with 15 bases between them. The CDR3 consists of 14 residues. Here the CDR3 DNA reads TGTGCCAGCAGATCGAACTCAAGGGGAGATACGCAGTATTTT. This translates into CASRSNSRGDTQYF.

This chain joins TRBV5-6 and TRBJ1-4; no firm D call. The germline gives CDR1 SGHDT, CDR2 YYEEEE. This CDR3 contains 15 residues. V was trimmed by 0 bases and J by 8 bases, leaving 14 bases between them. CDR3 amino acids: CASSLEVPREEKLFF. DNA of the CDR3: TGTGCCAGCAGCTTGGAAGTCCCGCGGGAAGAAAAACTGTTTTTT. The complete variable domain, with remaining parts taken from reference TRBV5-6 and TRBJ1-4, reads DAGVTQSPTHLIKTRGQQVTLRCSPKSGHDTVSWYQQALGQGPQFIFQYYEEEERQRGNFPDRFSGHQFPNYSSELNVNALLLGDSALYLCASSLEVPREEKLFFGSGTQLSVL.

This clone was detected only once. This rearrangement joins TRBV7-2 to TRBJ1-2; no definite D call. CDR3 size: 12 residues. CDR1 is SGHTA and CDR2 is FQGNSA in the germline V gene. Trimming stripped 4 bases from V and 6 bases from J, with 9 bases between. CDR3 DNA: TGTGCCAGCAGCTATGACTGGGATGGCTACACCTTC. This sequence encodes CASSYDWDGYTF.

V gene TRBV14 combines with J gene TRBJ1-1; a possible D gene is TRBD1 (5 bases). Germline lookup yields CDR1 SGHDN and CDR2 FVKESK. There are 14 residues in the CDR3. V was trimmed by 2 bases and J by 1 base, leaving 8 bases between them. CDR3: CASSQTDRNTEAFF. DNA of the CDR3: TGTGCCAGCAGCCAAACTGACAGGAACACTGAAGCTTTCTTT.

This chain links TRBV11-2 with TRBJ2-1, with 12 bases lining up with TRBD2. This CDR3 is built from 15 residues. Germline CDR1 reads SGHAT; CDR2 reads FQNNGV. J was trimmed by 9 bases and V by 1 base; bases with no gene match: 4. CDR3 coding DNA: TGTGCCAGCAGCTTAGCGACTAGCGGGGGTCTTGAGCAGTTCTTC. It codes for CASSLATSGGLEQFF.